These T cell receptor beta chains were read from a single sample in a study of CD8+ T cells in alopecia areata. TCRdb keeps only in-frame clones here, not all; method: immunoSEQ multiplex PCR. The repertoire holds approximately 180,000 clones, with approximately 53% as singletons. The sequenced sample was CD8+ T cells sorted from blood, obtained at week 24, from a patient treated with tofacitinib. These TCRs come from a human donor with alopecia areata. CDR3s include the opening cysteine and the closing phenylalanine or tryptophan. Fields, in order: D gene, V gene, clone size, J gene, CDR3 DNA, CDR3 protein. A D gene is named only where the DNA matches it firmly. Rows may omit the clone size; those that give it use once, few, many or a size class.

d_call: .
v_call: TRBV28
clone_size: .
j_call: TRBJ2-7
cdr3_nt: TGTGCCAGCAGTTTCCCCGAGGGAAACGAGCAGTACTTC
cdr3_aa: CASSFPEGNEQYF

d_call: TRBD1
v_call: TRBV7-3
clone_size: few
j_call: TRBJ1-4
cdr3_nt: TGTGCCAGCACCCCAAAGCCCGGGACAGTTAATGAAAAACTGTTTTTT
cdr3_aa: CASTPKPGTVNEKLFF

d_call: .
v_call: TRBV11-2
clone_size: few
j_call: TRBJ2-1
cdr3_nt: TGTGCCAGCAGCTTGGGGCGGGGTGACAACTACAATGAGCAGTTCTTC
cdr3_aa: CASSLGRGDNYNEQFF

d_call: TRBD1
v_call: TRBV29-1
clone_size: few
j_call: TRBJ2-5
cdr3_nt: TGCAGCGTTGTGGGAACCGGGACAGGAGATAAGCCAGGAGAGACCCAGTACTTC
cdr3_aa: CSVVGTGTGDKPGETQYF

d_call: .
v_call: TRBV7-2
clone_size: .
j_call: TRBJ1-5
cdr3_nt: TGTGCCAGCAGCTCGCCGGGACCCAGCAATCAGCCCCAGCATTTT
cdr3_aa: CASSSPGPSNQPQHF

d_call: .
v_call: TRBV4-3
clone_size: .
j_call: TRBJ1-4
cdr3_nt: TGCGCCAGCAGCCAAGATGTGGGTTATGAAAAACTGTTTTTT
cdr3_aa: CASSQDVGYEKLFF

d_call: .
v_call: TRBV9
clone_size: .
j_call: TRBJ1-1
cdr3_nt: TGTGCCAGCAGTCGCGGAATTCAGTATACTGAAGCTTTCTTT
cdr3_aa: CASSRGIQYTEAFF

d_call: .
v_call: TRBV7-9
clone_size: few
j_call: TRBJ2-3
cdr3_nt: TGTGCCAGCAGCCCCCCCACATTGGCGGATACGCAGTATTTT
cdr3_aa: CASSPPTLADTQYF

d_call: .
v_call: TRBV23-1
clone_size: .
j_call: TRBJ2-1
cdr3_nt: TGCGCCAGCAAACTAAATGAGCAGTTCTTC
cdr3_aa: CASKLNEQFF

d_call: TRBD2
v_call: TRBV9
clone_size: once
j_call: TRBJ2-3
cdr3_nt: TGTGCCAGCAGCGTAGGGCAAAGGCTAGCGGCAGATACGCAGTATTTT
cdr3_aa: CASSVGQRLAADTQYF

d_call: .
v_call: TRBV5-4
clone_size: .
j_call: TRBJ1-1
cdr3_nt: TGTGCCAGCAGCCCCCGCGCTAGGAACACTGAAGCTTTCTTT
cdr3_aa: CASSPRARNTEAFF

d_call: .
v_call: TRBV25-1
clone_size: .
j_call: TRBJ2-2
cdr3_nt: TGTGCCAGCAGCTCCACGGATACCGCCGGGGAGCTGTTTTTT
cdr3_aa: CASSSTDTAGELFF

d_call: TRBD2
v_call: TRBV13
clone_size: once
j_call: TRBJ2-1
cdr3_nt: TGTGCCAGCAGCCTGGGTCTAGCGGGGGTTAATGAGCAGTTCTTC
cdr3_aa: CASSLGLAGVNEQFF

d_call: .
v_call: TRBV29-1
clone_size: .
j_call: TRBJ1-1
cdr3_nt: TGCAGCGCCGAAACGAAAAGGACTGAAGCTTTCTTT
cdr3_aa: CSAETKRTEAFF

d_call: .
v_call: TRBV15
clone_size: .
j_call: TRBJ2-1
cdr3_nt: TGTGCCACCAGCAGAGATTGGGGGGATGAGCAGTTCTTC
cdr3_aa: CATSRDWGDEQFF

d_call: .
v_call: TRBV6-6
clone_size: .
j_call: TRBJ1-6
cdr3_nt: TGTGCCAGCAGAACGCCGACGATGGGACCTTCACCCCTCCACTTT
cdr3_aa: CASRTPTMGPSPLHF